These 10 T cell receptor beta chains originate from one sample sequenced in a study of blood T cell repertoires in COVID-19. Generated by immunoSEQ multiplex PCR, the TCRdb table keeps only in-frame clones and is missing some. Of around 300,000 clones in the sample, 88% are singletons; the top ten hold roughly 2%. The sequenced sample was PBMCs or T cells enriched from blood (not recorded which). The receptors were gathered from a woman in her sixties or seventies in a cohort exposed to, infected with or recovered from COVID-19 (not recorded which).

This chain links TRBV24-1 with TRBJ2-3, with D hard to call. Between the trimmed V and J ends, which lost 9 bases and 1 base, there was a span of 19 bases. Germline CDR1 KGHDR, CDR2 SFDVKD. The CDR3 sequence is 16 residues long. CDR3 sequence (DNA): TGTGCCACCGCCCCTCTCGGAGCCCTCGGCACAGATACGCAGTATTTT. Its protein is CATAPLGALGTDTQYF.

V usage is TRBV24-1 and J usage is TRBJ1-2, with 7 bases matching TRBD1. CDR1 KGHDR and CDR2 SFDVKD come from the germline V gene. Trimming took 5 bases from V and 4 from J; bases not matched to a gene: 6. CDR3 length: 14 residues. The CDR3 loop is CATSGTGLSYGYTF. DNA of the CDR3: TGTGCCACCAGTGGGACAGGACTGAGCTATGGCTACACCTTC.

The gene calls are TRBV5-4 and TRBJ2-7; TRBD2 is a possible D gene (5 bases). Between the trimmed V and J ends, which lost 4 bases and 0 bases, there was a span of 11 bases. Germline CDR1 SGHNT, CDR2 YYREEE (reference sequence). The CDR3 runs to 14 residues. This CDR3 is CASSPDSASYEQYF. CDR3 in DNA: TGTGCCAGCAGCCCGGATAGCGCCTCCTACGAGCAGTACTTC.

The chain links TRBV28 to TRBJ2-7, with D maybe TRBD2 (6 bases). CDR3 length: 15 residues. From germline, CDR1 is MDHEN and CDR2 SYDVKM. V dropped 2 bases and J dropped 0 bases, with 11 bases sitting between them. The CDR3 region is CASSLGGTLSYEQYF. CDR3 bases: TGTGCCAGCAGTTTAGGGGGGACTCTCTCCTACGAGCAGTACTTC. The full variable domain, rest sourced from reference TRBV28 and TRBJ2-7, is DVKVTQSSRYLVKRTGEKVFLECVQDMDHENMFWYRQDPGLGLRLIYFSYDVKMKEKGDIPEGYSVSREKKERFSLILESASTNQTSMYLCASSLGGTLSYEQYFGPGTRLTVT.

V usage is TRBV24-1 and J usage is TRBJ2-1; 7 bases are a match to TRBD2. Trimming took 3 bases from V and 2 from J; bases not matched to a gene: 0. The germline CDR1 and CDR2 sequences are KGHDR and SFDVKD. The CDR3 runs 14 residues. CDR3 coding DNA: TGTGCCACCAGTGATAGCGGGACCTACAATGAGCAGTTCTTC. This gives the protein CATSDSGTYNEQFF.

V usage is TRBV10-3 and J usage is TRBJ2-7; no clear D gene. Trimming took off 0 bases at V and 2 bases at J, with 14 bases between the two ends. The CDR3 runs 16 residues. CDR1 is ENHRY, CDR2 SYGVKD, per germline. The CDR3 DNA reads TGTGCCATCAGTGAGTCGAGAGGCCTAATCGCCTACGAGCAGTACTTC. Protein product: CAISESRGLIAYEQYF.

This chain connects TRBV5-4 to TRBJ1-2, with TRBD1 matching over 7 bases. Germline V gene sequence: CDR1 SGHNT, CDR2 YYREEE (reference sequence). The V gene end was trimmed by 4 bases and the J gene end by 4 bases; junction bases not matched to a gene: 10. The CDR3 is 15 residues long. CDR3 residues: CASSKPDRASYGYTF. As DNA, the CDR3 is TGTGCCAGCAGCAAACCTGACAGGGCCTCCTATGGCTACACCTTC.

The chain employs TRBV6-5 and TRBJ2-2; 10 bases map to TRBD1. The germline gives CDR1 MNHEY, CDR2 SVGAGI. V dropped 2 bases and J dropped 8; count of bases not matched to a gene: 2. The CDR3 contains 14 residues. CDR3 bases: TGTGCCAGCAGTTACGGACAGGGGGAAGGGGAGCTGTTTTTT. It codes for CASSYGQGEGELFF.

This chain connects TRBV5-1 to TRBJ2-1, with 7 bases identical to TRBD2. Unmatched junction bases numbered 6, after V lost 2 bases and J lost 4 bases. Germline CDR1 SGHRS, CDR2 YFSETQ. The CDR3 loop spans 15 amino acids. The CDR3 sequence: CASSFWGLTYNEQFF. In nucleotides, the CDR3 is TGCGCCAGCAGCTTTTGGGGACTAACTTACAATGAGCAGTTCTTC. Full variable domain (outside the CDR3, taken from reference TRBV5-1 and TRBJ2-1): KAGVTQTPRYLIKTRGQQVTLSCSPISGHRSVSWYQQTPGQGLQFLFEYFSETQRNKGNFPGRFSGRQFSNSRSEMNVSTLELGDSALYLCASSFWGLTYNEQFFGPGTRLTVL.

The chain links TRBV19 to TRBJ1-2; D possibly corresponds to TRBD1 (6 bases). Germline CDR1 reads LNHDA; CDR2 reads SQIVND (reference sequence). CDR3 length: 13 residues. Deletions cut 6 bases from V and 5 bases from J, with 13 bases between. The CDR3 DNA follows: TGTGCCAGTAGGATGCCTGGACAGTATGGCTACACCTTC. Amino acid sequence: CASRMPGQYGYTF. Looking up the rest from reference TRBV19 and TRBJ1-2 gives the full variable domain: DGGITQSPKYLFRKEGQNVTLSCEQNLNHDAMYWYRQDPGQGLRLIYYSQIVNDFQKGDIAEGYSVSREKKESFPLTVTSAQKNPTAFYLCASRMPGQYGYTFGSGTRLTVV.